This T cell receptor beta chain emerged from a study of cytomegalovirus exposure and HLA in healthy donors. Regarding the study as a whole: Information on immune exposure was restricted to one variable (CMV serostatus). Usually a TCR sequence was rare, but some public TCRs were found in many donors.

Primers for the PCR totalled 60 Vbeta and 13 Jbeta. Assay: immunoSEQ multiplex PCR; the TCRdb copy retains only in-frame clones and omits some. The sample consists of about 180,000 clones, approximately 80% of them appearing once. In regard to this clone: The antigen is unknown.

The germline V gene encodes CDR1 SGHDT and CDR2 YYEEEE. CDR3 length equals 19 residues. J gave up 3 bases and V 2 bases, and 16 bases lay outside the gene matches. This chain uses TRBV5-6 with TRBJ2-1; TRBD2 matches at 8 bases. Source material: PBMCs. This sequence was found in a girl aged 5 to 17 in good health and CMV-seropositive. This CDR3 is CASSLLPREAGLFYNEQFF. In DNA form, the CDR3 reads TGTGCCAGCAGCTTACTTCCGCGGGAGGCCGGTCTGTTCTACAATGAGCAGTTCTTC.